This T cell receptor beta chain was profiled in a study of post-analysis software for immune sequencing data. Study-wide results and limits: Elevated frequency relative to controls characterized four to six TRBV segments in patients, TRBV5-6, TRBV5-1 and TRBV20-1 among them.

This CDR3 is 14 amino acids long. The germline V gene has CDR1 SNHLY and CDR2 FYNNEI. Trimming took off 5 bases at V and 11 bases at J, with 21 bases between the two ends. cDNA libraries of TCR beta carried unique molecular identifiers. TCRdb re-derived calls from the PCR reads in MiXCR, one entry per CDR3 protein. The table includes around 260,000 distinct CDR3 sequences, around 34% detected once. Concerning this clonotype: Antigen: not known. Given a much more abundant clone one base away, this may be a read error.

Sequenced: blood. The clonotype was recovered from a girl aged 10 to 17 with multiple sclerosis. The V gene is TRBV2, the J gene TRBJ2-5, with no clear D. CDR3 sequence reads: CASSSTRLDAEQYF. The CDR3 nucleotides read TGTGCCAGCAGTAGCACCCGTCTGGATGCTGAGCAGTACTTC.